Listed here are 13 T cell receptor beta chains from one sample, sequenced in a study of shared clonotypes between healthy human individuals. Sequencing used immunoSEQ multiplex PCR; TCRdb keeps in-frame clones, though not all of them. Of 470,000 or so clones listed, approximately 82% were seen once; the top ten hold more than 10%. Sequencing was carried out using PBMCs. These receptors all come from a woman aged 40 to 55 in good health. Some clones in this sample may be carry-over from other donors' samples.

V is TRBV6-1 and J is TRBJ1-4; D is uncertain. This CDR3 comprises 15 residues. Germline CDR1 is MNHNS and CDR2 is SASEGT. The germline V and J ends were trimmed by 5 bases and 7 bases, with 17 bases remaining between them. The DNA for the CDR3 is TGTGCCAGCAGTATCCGGAGTGTTCAAAGTGAAAAACTGTTTTTT. The encoded protein is CASSIRSVQSEKLFF.

This clone has ten or more counts. This rearrangement joins TRBV7-9 to TRBJ1-2, with D uncertain. The CDR3 spans 17 residues. V lost 5 bases and J lost 0, with 19 bases in between. The germline gives CDR1 SEHNR, CDR2 FQNEAQ (reference sequence). CDR3 nucleotides: TGTGCCAGCAGCGTACCCAGGAGAACCGAGCCTAACTATGGCTACACCTTC. This translates into CASSVPRRTEPNYGYTF.

V gene TRBV4-2 combines with J gene TRBJ2-2; 7 nucleotides agree with TRBD2. Germline CDR1 is LGHNA and CDR2 is YNFKEQ. Trimming at V came to 3 bases and at J to 4 bases, leaving 14 bases not matched to a gene. The CDR3 spans 18 residues. CDR3 DNA: TGTGCCAGCAGCCACTTAAGGGAGGGAGGGCCGACCACCGGGGAGCTGTTTTTT. Protein sequence: CASSHLREGGPTTGELFF.

The genes are TRBV5-6 and TRBJ2-1, with D possibly TRBD2 on 6 matching bases. The CDR3 consists of 14 residues. Per the germline V gene, CDR1 is SGHDT and CDR2 is YYEEEE. The ends were cut back, 4 bases at V and 7 bases at J, with 15 bases in the middle. The CDR3 reads CASSPGDPGNEQFF. In DNA, the CDR3 is TGTGCCAGCAGCCCGGGGGACCCGGGGAATGAGCAGTTCTTC.

In DNA, the CDR3 is TGTGCCAGCAGCTTTTGGGATAAGAACACTGAAGCTTTCTTT. Protein product: CASSFWDKNTEAFF. J is TRBJ1-1 and V is TRBV5-6; D unresolved. CDR1 is SGHDT, CDR2 YYEEEE, per germline. This CDR3 spans 14 amino acids. V was trimmed by 2 bases and J by 1 base, leaving 9 bases between them.

The rearrangement links TRBV9 to TRBJ2-7, with unresolved D. The CDR3 totals 14 residues. Germline V gives CDR1 SGDLS, CDR2 YYNGEE. V gave up 0 bases and J gave up 1 base, with 8 bases separating them. In DNA form, the CDR3 reads TGTGCCAGCAGCGTAGATATAGCTTCCTACGAGCAGTACTTC. As protein: CASSVDIASYEQYF.

This rearrangement joins TRBV7-9 to TRBJ2-7; tentatively, D is TRBD1 (6 bases). The CDR3 runs to 16 residues. V was clipped by 3 bases and J by 2 bases, with 17 bases between them. Germline V CDR1 and CDR2: SEHNR, FQNEAQ (reference sequence). The chain's CDR3 is CASSFLTGHSPYEQYF. The CDR3, as DNA: TGTGCCAGCAGCTTTCTCACGGGACACTCGCCCTACGAGCAGTACTTC. Together with reference TRBV7-9 and TRBJ2-7, the CDR3 gives the full variable domain: DTGVSQNPRHKITKRGQNVTFRCDPISEHNRLYWYRQTLGQGPEFLTYFQNEAQLEKSRLLSDRFSAERPKGSFSTLEIQRTEQGDSAMYLCASSFLTGHSPYEQYFGPGTRLTVT.

This clone was picked up one time. V is TRBV6-1 and J is TRBJ2-7; possible D gene TRBD1, 6 bases. The V gene lost 6 bases and the J gene lost 4 bases, with 16 bases spanning the gap. Germline V CDR1 and CDR2: MNHNS, SASEGT. The CDR3 consists of 14 residues. CDR3 coding DNA: TGTGCCAGCAGCCCAACCTGGACAGTTTACGAGCAGTACTTC. Residues: CASSPTWTVYEQYF.

The chain combines TRBV29-1 with TRBJ2-3, with D perhaps given as TRBD1 or TRBD2 (5 bases each). This CDR3 region has 14 residues. V gave up 5 bases and J gave up 2 bases, with 14 bases separating them. Germline CDR1 and CDR2: SQVTM and ANQGSEA. The CDR3 loop is CSVNRGVLTDTQYF. The CDR3 DNA reads as TGCAGCGTTAACCGGGGCGTTCTCACAGATACGCAGTATTTT.

J is TRBJ2-5 and V is TRBV6-1; TRBD2 matches 8 bases. In germline, CDR1 is MNHNS, CDR2 SASEGT. This CDR3 is built from 12 residues. Losses at the gene ends were 4 bases for V and 5 bases for J; bases not matched to a gene: 0. CDR3: CASSASGETQYF. DNA of the CDR3: TGTGCCAGCAGTGCTAGCGGGGAGACCCAGTACTTC.

The V call is TRBV5-4, the J call TRBJ2-3; D perhaps matches TRBD2 (5 bases). Looked up from germline, CDR1 is SGHNT and CDR2 is YYREEE (reference sequence). The CDR3 length is 14 residues. Trimming removed 0 bases at V and 3 bases at J, with 8 bases between. CDR3 residues: CASSLELGTDTQYF. In nucleotides, the CDR3 is TGTGCCAGCAGCTTGGAACTAGGGACAGATACGCAGTATTTT.

The rearrangement joins TRBV7-3 to TRBJ2-7; either TRBD1 or TRBD2 may supply D (5 bases each). The CDR3 sequence is 15 residues long. Germline CDR1 SGHTA, CDR2 FQGTGA. The V and J ends lost 2 bases and 2 bases respectively, with 13 bases between them. In DNA, the CDR3 is TGTGCCAGCAGCTTATACCCAGGGAGAACCTACGAGCAGTACTTC. This gives the protein CASSLYPGRTYEQYF.

This chain connects TRBV11-3 to TRBJ2-7; tentatively, D is TRBD1 or TRBD2 (6 bases each). The germline V gene encodes CDR1 SGHNT and CDR2 YENEEA. The CDR3 is 14 residues long. Trimming took 5 bases from V and 5 from J, leaving 16 bases between them. The CDR3 region is CASSAGGGRHEQYF. The DNA of the CDR3 is TGTGCCAGCAGCGCCGGTGGGGGGCGGCACGAGCAGTACTTC.